Each of the 2 T cell receptor beta chains below was sequenced from the same sample in a study of T cells after yellow fever vaccination. TCRdb independently ran MiXCR on the 5' RACE reads; one entry per CDR3 protein. Of some 240,000 distinct CDR3 sequences in the sample, 3.6% were seen once. The specimen was PBMCs, collected 15 days after the yellow fever booster vaccination. Receptors were obtained from a man between 18 and 35 years old who received the YFV17D yellow fever vaccine.

This clonotype was observed many times. The chain has TRBV19 and TRBJ2-3; 11 bases are shared with TRBD1. The V segment lost 3 bases and the J segment 3 bases; nucleotides outside the gene matches: 5. CDR1 and CDR2 (germline): LNHDA, SQIVND (reference sequence). The CDR3 consists of 16 residues. The DNA for the CDR3 is TGTGCCAGTAGTATGGGGGGACAGGGGGTAACAGATACGCAGTATTTT. Its translation: CASSMGGQGVTDTQYF.

This clonotype was detected many times. The V gene is TRBV28, the J gene TRBJ2-7, with D possibly matching TRBD2 (6 bases). The CDR3 totals 15 residues. The germline V and J ends were trimmed by 8 bases and 1 base, with 18 bases remaining between them. Germline V gene lookup returns CDR1 MDHEN and CDR2 SYDVKM. The CDR3 DNA follows: TGTGCCAGCTACCCCCCCATGGGGGGATCCTACGAGCAGTACTTC. Its protein product is CASYPPMGGSYEQYF. The full variable domain, completed using reference TRBV28 and TRBJ2-7, is DVKVTQSSRYLVKRTGEKVFLECVQDMDHENMFWYRQDPGLGLRLIYFSYDVKMKEKGDIPEGYSVSREKKERFSLILESASTNQTSMYLCASYPPMGGSYEQYFGPGTRLTVT.